The sequence of this T cell receptor beta chain was determined in a study of human T cells and chemical hapten exposure. Study summary: Readings were taken at 6 days from patch tests that had applied 0.01% DPC to the upper back. Study results and caveats: Sensitization with DPC brought no change to TCRs above 1 in 1000 in frequency.

With respect to this clonotype: Its cognate antigen is unknown.

Germline V lookup: CDR1 SNHLY, CDR2 FYNNEI. Trimming removed 8 bases from V and 1 base from J, with 11 bases in between. CDR3 length equals 13 residues. The study's library attached unique molecular identifiers to single cDNA molecules. TCRdb re-called the RACE reads through MiXCR, storing one row per CDR3 protein. The table lists some 350,000 distinct CDR3 sequences, more than 5% of them singletons. This sample's time point: patch test 2, 6 weeks after DPC sensitization. Regarding treatment: therapeutic diphenylcyclopropenone sensitization with weekly scalp DPC. Investigators collected blood before applying each patch test.

The sequencing here drew on whole blood, taken in connection with sensitization to the hapten diphenylcyclopropenone (DPC). The chain joins TRBV2 to TRBJ1-1; D gene uncertain. The clonotype was recovered from a woman younger than 35 with alopecia areata. Some clones in this sample may be carry-over from other donors' samples. This CDR3 reads CASGIEGNTEAFF. The CDR3 region has the DNA TGTGCCAGCGGGATAGAGGGGAACACTGAAGCTTTCTTT.